A single sample gave rise to the 15 T cell receptor beta chains below, sequenced in a study of early T cells in non-severe SARS-CoV-2 infection. A single record per CDR3 protein comes from TCRdb applying MiXCR to the 5' RACE reads. The profile covers about 20,000 distinct CDR3 sequences, with over 4% appearing a single time and roughly 5% taken by the ten largest. The material sequenced was whole blood. Every receptor here comes from an adult who was a healthcare worker with PCR-confirmed SARS-CoV-2 infection or an uninfected control (not recorded which).

This clonotype has a count of ten or more. This chain joins TRBV18 and TRBJ1-3; D remains ambiguous. The CDR3 has 16 amino acids. CDR1 KGHSH and CDR2 LQKENI come from the germline V gene. V shed 0 bases and J shed 0 bases, with 9 bases lying between them. This chain's CDR3 is CASSPPVSRSGNTIYF. In DNA form, the CDR3 reads TGTGCCAGCTCACCACCCGTCTCCCGCTCTGGAAACACCATATATTTT.

Of note for this clonotype: A read error may be the cause here, since a much bigger clone is one base away. V is TRBV7-6 and J is TRBJ2-7, with 9 bases matching TRBD1. Germline loops: CDR1 SGHVS, CDR2 FNYEAQ. The CDR3 extends over 14 amino acids. CDR3 DNA sequence: TGTGCCGGCAGCTCGGGACAGGGAGGAAACGAGCAGTACTTC. Translation: CAGSSGQGGNEQYF.

This clonotype was seen ten or more times. The chain uses TRBV6-5 and TRBJ2-2; TRBD2 matches at 10 bases. With V trimmed by 8 bases and J by 6 bases, 9 bases remained unmatched. This CDR3 region has 15 residues. The germline CDR1 and CDR2 sequences are MNHEY and SVGAGI. The chain's CDR3 is CASGASGSMAGELFF. DNA for the CDR3: TGTGCCAGCGGGGCTAGCGGGAGTATGGCCGGGGAGCTGTTTTTT.

This clonotype was seen repeatedly, ten times or more. J is TRBJ2-1 and V is TRBV29-1; D might be TRBD1 (7 bases). V was clipped by 0 bases and J by 4 bases, with 13 bases between them. Germline assignment: CDR1 SQVTM and CDR2 ANQGSEA. The CDR3 sequence is 15 residues long. CDR3 sequence: CSVEEGRGDYNEQFF. CDR3 nucleotides: TGCAGCGTTGAAGAAGGCAGGGGGGATTACAATGAGCAGTTCTTC.

At least ten counts were recorded for this clonotype. The chain joins TRBV4-2 to TRBJ2-2; 10 nucleotides align to TRBD2. The V segment lost 3 bases and the J segment 4 bases; nucleotides outside the gene matches: 5. The CDR3 runs 16 residues. Germline V CDR1 and CDR2: LGHNA, YNFKEQ. The CDR3 sequence: CASSQPEREGTGELFF. The CDR3 DNA is TGTGCCAGCAGCCAGCCCGAGCGGGAGGGCACCGGGGAGCTGTTTTTT.

This clonotype was observed a few times. The V and J genes are TRBV6-1 and TRBJ2-2, with TRBD1 identical over 9 bases. V was pared by 8 bases and J by 6 bases, with 7 bases of the junction left unmatched. Looked up from germline, CDR1 is MNHNS and CDR2 is SASEGT. The CDR3 has 14 residues. DNA of the CDR3: TGTGCCAGCGGCGACAGGGGGGCGTCCGGGGAGCTGTTTTTT. The encoded protein is CASGDRGASGELFF.

This clonotype was counted at least ten times. V gene TRBV9 combines with J gene TRBJ2-1; D is uncertain. Between the trimmed V and J ends, which lost 0 bases and 6 bases, there was a span of 7 bases. Germline V gives CDR1 SGDLS, CDR2 YYNGEE. This CDR3 spans 13 amino acids. The CDR3 loop reads CASSVVGFNEQFF. CDR3 bases: TGTGCCAGCAGCGTAGTGGGTTTCAATGAGCAGTTCTTC.

This clonotype was seen repeatedly, ten times or more. The gene calls are TRBV7-9 and TRBJ2-5, with 7 nucleotides matching TRBD2. V was clipped by 6 bases and J by 0 bases; unmatched bases: 10. The CDR3 consists of 16 residues. Per the germline V gene, CDR1 is SEHNR and CDR2 is FQNEAQ (reference sequence). The CDR3 reads CASSTPSGTYQETQYF. DNA for the CDR3: TGTGCCAGCAGTACCCCTAGCGGAACGTACCAAGAGACCCAGTACTTC.

This clonotype appeared many times. The J gene is TRBJ2-5, the V gene TRBV27, with TRBD2 matching over 11 bases. The ends lost 5 bases at V and 5 bases at J; junction bases unmatched: 7. CDR3 length: 15 residues. From germline, CDR1 is MNHEY and CDR2 SMNVEV (reference sequence). Here the CDR3 DNA reads TGTGCCAGCAGTGGGTTAGCGGGAGGGCAGGAGACCCAGTACTTC. As protein: CASSGLAGGQETQYF.

This clonotype occurred many times. CDR3 nucleotides: TGTGCCAGCAACAATCAGGGGGCGGGTGAAAAACTGTTTTTT. As protein: CASNNQGAGEKLFF. This sequence joins TRBV28 and TRBJ1-4, with 8 nucleotides matching TRBD1. J lost 7 bases, V lost 7 bases, and 8 bases had no gene match. The CDR3 runs to 14 residues. Germline CDR1 and CDR2: MDHEN and SYDVKM.

This clonotype was recorded a few times. The chain combines TRBV30 with TRBJ2-1; D call uncertain. Trimming shortened V by 0 bases and J by 6 bases, and 6 bases separated the two germline ends. This CDR3 spans 12 amino acids. Germline-derived CDR1 and CDR2 are GTSNPN and SVGIG (reference sequence). CDR3 sequence reads: CAWSVIGNEQFF. The CDR3 nucleotides are TGTGCCTGGAGTGTAATAGGCAATGAGCAGTTCTTC.

In its sample, this clonotype was seen many times. The genes are TRBV7-2 and TRBJ2-7; perhaps TRBD2 as D (5 bases). CDR1 and CDR2 (germline): SGHTA, FQGNSA. V lost 2 bases and J lost 7, with 12 bases in between. This CDR3 has 13 residues. In DNA form, the CDR3 reads TGTGCCAGCAGCTTATTACTAGGTGGAGAGCAGTACTTC. It specifies CASSLLLGGEQYF.

This clonotype was seen ten or more times. The chain joins TRBV3-1 to TRBJ1-1, with D possibly being TRBD1 (5 bases). The CDR3 sequence is 14 residues long. V lost 2 bases and J lost 1, with 8 bases in between. Germline V lookup: CDR1 LGHDT, CDR2 YNNKEL (reference sequence). CDR3 in DNA: TGTGCCAGCAGCCAACTCGACAGGAACACTGAAGCTTTCTTT. Its translation: CASSQLDRNTEAFF.

This clonotype was seen ten or more times. The V call is TRBV7-6, the J call TRBJ2-2; TRBD2 is a possible D gene (6 bases). The CDR3 loop spans 15 amino acids. The V end was cut by 5 bases, the J end by 5 bases, with 15 bases between. Germline CDR1 is SGHVS and CDR2 is FNYEAQ. The CDR3 coding sequence is TGTGCCAGCAGCCTTACCAGGGCGGGGACCGGGGAGCTGTTTTTT. Encoded protein: CASSLTRAGTGELFF.

V is TRBV10-3 and J is TRBJ2-1; D is perhaps TRBD2 (6 bases). This CDR3 is 16 amino acids long. CDR1 is ENHRY and CDR2 is SYGVKD in the germline V gene. Trimming cost V 6 bases and J 4 bases, with 19 bases left between them. The CDR3 DNA sequence: TGTGCCATCAGAAACCCGGGCGGGGAGAGATACAATGAGCAGTTCTTC. The encoded protein is CAIRNPGGERYNEQFF.